The entry that follows covers one T cell receptor (beta chain) sequence. This clone's antigen is unknown. Base quality data are lacking; no much larger clone is found one base away. TCRbeta CDR3 regions were sequenced with the immunoSEQ Assay. After extraction, genomic DNA underwent amplification by bias-controlled multiplex PCR, followed by high-throughput sequencing. In the authors' own workflow: To quantify the absolute abundance of every unique TCRbeta CDR3 region, sequences were collapsed and filtered. T cell fraction was estimated by normalizing TCRbeta template counts to usable DNA, which was measured by amplifying reference genes present in all nucleated cells. Repertoire TCRs were annotated as SARS-CoV-2-specific when V gene, CDR3 amino acid sequence and J gene were exactly matched to a known reactive TCR set. MIRA supplied the reference SARS-CoV-2 TCR set, which was filtered for enrichment in COVID-19-positive ImmuneCODE repertoires so that public or cross-reactive TCRs were removed. Using the MIRA antigens, annotated TCRs were further analysed by specific ORF or by position within an ORF. Breadth was defined as annotated unique rearrangements over total unique productive rearrangements; depth was the summed frequency of those rearrangements. Group comparisons of TCR breadth used two-sided Wilcoxon rank-sum tests. TCRdb limited this immuneACCESS table to in-frame rearrangements with V and J called. A share of clones is missing; checked studies link under half to unresolved V genes, and the rest is unexplained. That table furnishes V, J and clone size, whereas the DNA furnished D and trimming. The sample profile shows some 480,000 clones; approximately 88% of them were found once. Around 13% of the sample is in the top ten clones.

According to the germline V gene (reference sequence), CDR1 reads WNHNN and CDR2 reads SYGVQD. The CDR3, cysteine through phenylalanine, is 17 amino acids long. Just CDR3 DNA is preserved here, 51 bases in frame from base 1. V gives up 4 bases and J gives up 7 bases, and the segment between their germline ends measures 25 bases. The data belong to a study of Ad26.COV2.S vaccination and SARS-CoV-2 variants (dated by TCRdb to about 2021). For the study in its entirety: Vaccine-arm donors were drawn from COV1001, a multicentre, randomized, double-blind, placebo-controlled phase I-IIa trial of Ad26.COV2.S in healthy adults. Ad26.COV2.S was administered intramuscularly at a dose of 5x10^10 or 1x10^11 viral particles, either as one shot or as two shots given 56 days apart. The specificity and breadth of SARS-CoV-2-reactive T cell receptors after Ad26.COV2.S vaccination were assessed by TCRbeta repertoire sequencing. A total of approximately 30 samples were included in the TCR-sequenced set, comprising approximately 20 Ad26.COV2.S vaccine recipients, 5 placebo recipients and 8 SARS-CoV-2 convalescent individuals. Trial participants were randomized into five groups of five: low-dose or high-dose Ad26.COV2.S given once or twice, or placebo on both occasions. Throughout the experiments and outcome assessment, investigators stayed blinded to trial group allocation. General study outcomes and caveats: Non-spike TCR breadth was comparable between vaccine and placebo recipients, consistent with the vaccine containing only spike. The authors noted that total T cell responses may have been underestimated by the TCR breadth and depth analyses. Higher spike-specific TCR breadth was observed in Ad26.COV2.S recipients than in placebo recipients (P = 0.0014). Substantial breadth of spike-specific CD8+ and CD4+ T cell responses was reported after vaccination. The study lacked the statistical power to compare responses across vaccine doses or regimens.

This specimen's treatment or condition label, per the study, means: 15 to 20 received Ad26.COV2.S at low or high dose, single or two shots; roughly 5 received placebo; per-sample allocation not given. Repertoires of vaccine and placebo recipients were sequenced from samples collected on day 63 after the first injection. In Cohort 1b, 25 to 30 adults aged 18-55 years were enrolled at a single site in Boston, USA, between 29 July and 7 August 2020. Ad26.COV2.S was a replication-incompetent adenovirus type 26 vector that expressed a prefusion-stabilized SARS-CoV-2 spike protein derived from the original Wuhan strain.

This specimen consisted of peripheral blood, obtained in a trial of Ad26.COV2.S vaccine versus placebo. The chain is made from TRBV10-1 and TRBJ1-2; TRBD1 is a weak D gene call, 6 bases matching. The TCR sequence derives from a person between 18 and 65 years old who received the Ad26.COV2.S COVID-19 vaccine or a placebo. The nucleotides are TGCGCCAGCAGTGCCCCACGAGGGGGGGCGCGTCGAGTTGGCTACACCTTC. Protein translation: CASSAPRGGARRVGYTF.